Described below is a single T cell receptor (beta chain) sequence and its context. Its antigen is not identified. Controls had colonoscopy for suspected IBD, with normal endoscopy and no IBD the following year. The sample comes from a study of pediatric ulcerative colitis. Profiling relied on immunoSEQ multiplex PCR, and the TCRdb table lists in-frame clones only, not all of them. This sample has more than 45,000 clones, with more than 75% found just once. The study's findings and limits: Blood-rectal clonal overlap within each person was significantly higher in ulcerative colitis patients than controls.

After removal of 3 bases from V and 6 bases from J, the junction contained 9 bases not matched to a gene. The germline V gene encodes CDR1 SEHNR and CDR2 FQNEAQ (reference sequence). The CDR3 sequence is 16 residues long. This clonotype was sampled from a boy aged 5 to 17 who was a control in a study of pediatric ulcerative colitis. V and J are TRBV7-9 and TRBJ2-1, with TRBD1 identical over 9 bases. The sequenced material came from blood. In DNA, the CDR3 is TGTGCCAGCAGCTTTCCGACAGGGGGTAACCCCAATGAGCAGTTCTTC. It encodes CASSFPTGGNPNEQFF.